The present T cell receptor beta chain was sequenced within a study of T cell repertoires in ileal Crohn's disease. Whole-study context: Postoperative therapy was given to about half: more than 10 thiopurines, 15 to 20 anti-TNF agents. From the surgical specimen's inflamed ileum, biopsies were taken as M0.

Whole-study results and caveats: Clonal expansions were more frequent in active smokers than non-smokers at surgery.

Time point denoted: inflamed ileum from the surgical specimen. Profiled with immunoSEQ multiplex PCR; TCRdb holds only in-frame clones, not every one. The sample gives 13,000 or so clones, 70% to 80% of which show up once; about 14% is in the top ten. Trimming stripped 0 bases from V and 7 bases from J, with 6 bases between. The CDR3 sequence is 12 residues long. Germline CDR1 reads LNHDA; CDR2 reads SQIVND (reference sequence). With respect to this clone: Its antigen is still unknown. The sample contains more than one DNA sequence encoding this CDR3.

This chain uses TRBV19 with TRBJ1-2; D remains ambiguous. Sequencing was performed on ileal tissue. This sequence originates from an adult with Crohn's disease. The CDR3 sequence is CASSIEGRGYTF. The DNA of the CDR3 is TGTGCCAGTAGTATAGAAGGTCGTGGCTACACCTTC.